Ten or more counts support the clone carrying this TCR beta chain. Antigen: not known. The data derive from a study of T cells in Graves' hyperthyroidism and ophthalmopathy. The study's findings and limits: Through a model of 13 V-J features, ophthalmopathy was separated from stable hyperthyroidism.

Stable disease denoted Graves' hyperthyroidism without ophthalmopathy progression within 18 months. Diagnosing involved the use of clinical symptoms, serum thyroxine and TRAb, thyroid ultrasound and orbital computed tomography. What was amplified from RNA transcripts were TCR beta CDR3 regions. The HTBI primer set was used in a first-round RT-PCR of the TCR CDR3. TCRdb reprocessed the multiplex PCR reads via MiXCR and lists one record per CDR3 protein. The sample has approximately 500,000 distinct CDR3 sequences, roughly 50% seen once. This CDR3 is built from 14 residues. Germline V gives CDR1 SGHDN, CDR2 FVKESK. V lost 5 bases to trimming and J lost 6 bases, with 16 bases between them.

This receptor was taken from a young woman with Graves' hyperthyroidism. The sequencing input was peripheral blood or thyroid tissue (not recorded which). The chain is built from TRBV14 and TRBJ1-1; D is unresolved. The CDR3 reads CASSEREITSEAFF. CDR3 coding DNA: TGTGCCAGCAGCGAACGAGAGATTACGTCTGAAGCTTTCTTT.